This entry describes one T cell receptor beta chain. Its binding antigen is unknown. No base quality values were provided; no much bigger clone lies one nucleotide off. Based on the germline V gene, the CDR1 and CDR2 sequences are KGHDR and SFDVKD. Including the terminal cysteine and phenylalanine, the CDR3 comprises 14 residues. The kept DNA is CDR3 alone, 42 bases in frame from the first base. At the junction V is shortened by 6 bases and J by 7 bases; bases outside the gene matches: 8. To identify antigen-specific CD4+ T cell clonotypes by their expansion, the ViraFEST assay first stimulated PBMC with viral peptide pools and then applied TCR sequencing. After around ten days of culture, CD4+ T cells were isolated with the EasySep CD4+ T cell isolation kit. None of the healthy vaccine recipients had a prior SARS-CoV-2 infection, which was confirmed by nucleocapsid antibody tests that came back negative both before and after vaccination. Some 2 million PBMC per well were cultured in IMDM with roughly 5% human AB serum, 9 to 10 IU/ml IL-2 and gentamicin, plus 10 ug/ml peptides. On days 3 and 7, half of the culture medium was replaced with fresh IL-2-containing medium. Unless noted otherwise, every peptide stimulation condition was cultured in triplicate wells. Using Ficoll-Paque Plus gradient centrifugation, PBMC were separated from whole blood and then either used fresh or cryopreserved at -140C. Overlapping peptide pools spanned the spike proteins of SARS-CoV-2 and the common cold coronaviruses HCoV-NL63, HCoV-OC43 and HCoV-229E. The QIAamp micro DNA kit was used to extract genomic DNA from the cultured CD4+ T cells.

The data derive from a study of vaccination effects on CD4 cells after COVID-19 (dated by TCRdb to the early 2020s). The study in broad terms: Each participant got two doses of an mRNA SARS-CoV-2 vaccine, either BNT162b2 or mRNA-1273. A total of more than 8 COVID-19 convalescent patients and a handful of SARS-CoV-2-naive healthy vaccine recipients were included in the full study. Cultures from other donors in the study were sequenced using the Oncomine TCR Beta short-read assay on an Illumina iSeq 100. The study compared SARS-CoV-2 spike-specific CD4+ TCR repertoires before and after mRNA vaccination in COVID-19 convalescent patients and infection-naive vaccine recipients.

Library preparation employed the immunoSEQ multiplex PCR assay. TCR beta CDR3 sequencing was performed on DNA from the cultured, isolated CD4+ T cells. In the original analysis: Non-productive TCR sequences were removed, reads were trimmed to the CDR3 region, and CDR3s of at least 7 amino acids were retained. Antigen-specific clonotypes were identified using the MANAFEST web app by comparison of expansion in peptide wells against reference cultures. For clones to be considered positive, expansion at FDR<0.05 versus reference and all other wells, an odds ratio above 5, and a frequency above 0.1% in two replicate wells were required. A clonotype was called cross-reactive if it was significantly expanded both in SARS-CoV-2 spike wells and in at least one common cold coronavirus spike condition. Using the stringdist R package, CDR3 similarity was measured by Levenshtein distance, and unrooted trees were constructed with ape in R 3.6.1. This immuneACCESS table, as held by TCRdb, lists in-frame sequences with V and J called but not all clones. Of the missing ones, under half trace to an unresolved V gene in checked studies; the others have no known cause. V and J calls plus clone size are reproduced from that table; the DNA served to infer D and trimming. The sample table records about 55,000 clones; roughly 70% of these occur just once. The leading ten clones occupy approximately 20% of the sample.

Broader findings and caveats from the paper: The study was limited by a small number of convalescent patients, and early post-infection timepoints were lacking. Among healthy vaccine recipients, nearly all vaccine-induced clones were SARS-CoV-2 mono-reactive, and just 1 of 255 was cross-reactive with common cold coronaviruses. Clones induced by infection and clones induced by vaccination both contracted markedly at late timepoints after vaccination, which fits with T cell responses waning over time.

The sample here was CD4+ T cells from PBMCs cultured with SARS-CoV-2 spike peptides, taken before COVID-19 vaccination. The cell subset or site label on this specimen signifies: SARS-CoV-2 spike overlapping peptide pool stimulation. The clonotype originates from a human donor who received a COVID-19 vaccine. This chain is built from TRBV24-1 and TRBJ2-1; the central 7 bases match TRBD2. The nucleotide sequence is TGTGCCACCAGTTCCCATGGGGGGGGGAATGAGCAGTTCTTC. It encodes CATSSHGGGNEQFF.